The clone carrying this TCR beta chain has a handful of counts. What it binds is not known. The data were obtained in a study of T cells after yellow fever vaccination. Study in general: SMART-Seq v4 Ultra Low Input prepared the low-cell-number fractions.

TCRdb analysed the 5' RACE reads with MiXCR anew, one entry per CDR3 protein. This repertoire shows approximately 600,000 distinct CDR3 sequences, 9% to 15% found once; its top ten account for around 14%. The germline V and J ends were trimmed by 0 bases and 7 bases, with 13 bases remaining between them. This CDR3 has 15 residues. Germline CDR1 reads SGHRS; CDR2 reads YFSETQ. Study results and limitations: Researchers cautioned that FACS-sorted repertoires could harbor abundant clonotypes contaminating from the bulk population. The secondary T-cell response peaked on day 5, not day 15, but was weaker.

This specimen consisted of PBMCs, obtained on the day of the yellow fever booster vaccination. The sequence came from a man in his thirties or forties who received the YFV17D yellow fever vaccine. The chain links TRBV5-1 to TRBJ1-4; D is ambiguous. The CDR3, as DNA: TGCGCCAGCAGCTTGGGTGCGTCGCGGGGTGAAAAACTGTTTTTT. This encodes CASSLGASRGEKLFF.